This T cell receptor beta chain is drawn from a study of blood T cells in healthy people across ages. Turning to the study itself: In model experiments, template switching was able to capture about one barcoded beta molecule for every two T cells that were present.

On this clonotype itself: One junction end does not reproduce the germline sequence, and a read error may be involved.

Donors were healthy Caucasian individuals from Russia aged about 6 to 100. The amount of total RNA extracted per sample was at least 5 micrograms. This CDR3 has 15 residues. Germline values: CDR1 MNHEY, CDR2 SVGEGT. Sample-barcoded 5' priming and a J-beta primer mix drove a second PCR of about 7 to 11 cycles. Each CDR3 protein gets one entry after TCRdb re-called the 5' RACE reads with MiXCR. The sample has approximately 800,000 distinct CDR3 sequences, around 62% seen once. The receptor was isolated from a young man in good health. The chain couples TRBV6-2 or TRBV6-3 to TRBJ2-3, with D perhaps being TRBD1 or TRBD2 (8 bases each). Sequencing was carried out using blood. Here the CDR3 reads CASSALGGGTGTQYF. In DNA form, the CDR3 reads TGTGCCAGCAGCGCTCTGGGCGGGGGGACAGGTACGCAGTATTTT.